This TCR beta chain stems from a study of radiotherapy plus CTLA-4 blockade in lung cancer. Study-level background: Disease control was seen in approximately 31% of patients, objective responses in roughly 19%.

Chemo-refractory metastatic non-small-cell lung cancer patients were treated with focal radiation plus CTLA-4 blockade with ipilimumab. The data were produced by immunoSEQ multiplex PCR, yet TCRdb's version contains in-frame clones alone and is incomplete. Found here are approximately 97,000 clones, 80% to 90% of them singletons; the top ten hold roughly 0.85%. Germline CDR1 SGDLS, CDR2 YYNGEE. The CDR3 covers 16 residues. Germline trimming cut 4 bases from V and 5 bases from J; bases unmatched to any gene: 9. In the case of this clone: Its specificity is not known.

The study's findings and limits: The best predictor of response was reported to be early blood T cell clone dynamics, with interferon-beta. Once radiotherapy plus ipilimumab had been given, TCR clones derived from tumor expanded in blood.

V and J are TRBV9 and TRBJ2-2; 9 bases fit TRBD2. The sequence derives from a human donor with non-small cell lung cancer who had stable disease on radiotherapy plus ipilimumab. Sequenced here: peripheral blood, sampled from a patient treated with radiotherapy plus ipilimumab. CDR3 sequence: CASSSRLAVQTGELFF. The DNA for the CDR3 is TGTGCCAGCAGCTCCCGACTAGCGGTTCAAACCGGGGAGCTGTTTTTT. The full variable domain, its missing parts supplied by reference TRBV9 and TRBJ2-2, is DSGVTQTPKHLITATGQRVTLRCSPRSGDLSVYWYQQSLDQGLQFLIQYYNGEERAKGNILERFSAQQFPDLHSELNLSSLELGDSALYFCASSSRLAVQTGELFFGEGSRLTVL.